This T cell receptor beta chain was obtained from a study of blood T cells in healthy people across ages. Study conclusions and caveats: Diversity of TCR beta per million T cells declined in a roughly linear way with age. Lack of knowledge of donor CMV status possibly confounded expanded clonotype changes.

A J-beta primer mix and a sample-barcoded 5' primer were used in a second PCR of about 6 to 12 cycles. Each cDNA molecule received a tag from a template-switch adaptor that had 12 random nucleotides. Each single sample gave us at least 2.5 million CDR3-containing paired-end reads. TCRdb re-derived calls from the 5' RACE reads in MiXCR, one entry per CDR3 protein. The table has 1.5 million to 2 million distinct CDR3 sequences, 28% seen once. A note on this clonotype: Its antigen is still unknown.

The sequenced sample was blood. This sequence originates from a woman aged 30 to 39 in good health.

This CDR3 is CASSSAGGHPFRDTQYF. For the CDR3, the DNA is TGCGCCAGCAGCTCGGCGGGGGGGCACCCGTTTAGAGATACGCAGTATTTT. The V gene is TRBV5-1, the J gene TRBJ2-3; 9 nucleotides agree with TRBD2. Germline V gene data show CDR1 as SGHRS and CDR2 as YFSETQ. The ends lost 3 bases at V and 5 bases at J; junction bases unmatched: 13. The CDR3 length is 17 residues.